These T cell receptor beta chains were read from a single sample in a study of cytomegalovirus exposure and HLA in healthy donors. Libraries were prepared by immunoSEQ multiplex PCR; TCRdb keeps only in-frame clonotypes and omits some of them. The repertoire holds tens of thousands of clones, with just under 95% as singletons. Specimen: PBMCs. The receptors here all came from a man younger than 35 in good health and CMV-seropositive. Both conserved end residues are part of each CDR3. D genes are given only for firm matches. Size values are once, few and many counts, or a class for expanded clones, and some rows have none.

d_call	v_call	clone_size	j_call	cdr3_length	cdr3_aa	cdr3_nt
.	TRBV4-1	.	TRBJ1-1	14	CASSQAGRRTEAFF	TGCGCCAGCAGCCAAGCAGGGCGTAGGACTGAAGCTTTCTTT
TRBD2	TRBV10-2	.	TRBJ2-5	14	CATSGGALGQTQYF	TGCGCCACGAGCGGGGGCGCCTTGGGTCAGACCCAGTACTTC
TRBD1	TRBV4-1	.	TRBJ1-2	16	CASSQIQGQPNYGYTF	TGCGCCAGCAGCCAAATACAGGGGCAACCTAACTATGGCTACACCTTC
TRBD2	TRBV27	.	TRBJ2-5	17	CASRSGGGGVIKETQYF	TGTGCCAGCAGGTCCGGGGGCGGGGGGGTAATCAAAGAGACCCAGTACTTC
.	TRBV14	.	TRBJ1-1	13	CASSLVGGTEAFF	TGTGCCAGCAGCCTCGTGGGGGGAACTGAAGCTTTCTTT
.	TRBV27	.	TRBJ1-1	13	CASSLYRNTEAFF	TGTGCCAGCAGTTTATACAGGAACACTGAAGCTTTCTTT
TRBD2	TRBV30	.	TRBJ2-1	16	CAWKSGLAGVFSEQFF	TGTGCCTGGAAATCCGGGCTAGCGGGAGTATTCAGTGAGCAGTTCTTC
.	TRBV12-5	.	TRBJ2-5	13	CASGLVGGKTQYF	TGTGCTAGTGGTTTGGTAGGGGGTAAGACCCAGTACTTC
.	TRBV14	.	TRBJ2-5	13	CASSLRFGETQYF	TGTGCCAGCAGCCTGCGGTTTGGGGAGACCCAGTACTTC
.	TRBV28	.	TRBJ2-7	12	CASSRDRYEQYF	TGTGCCAGCAGTCGGGATCGGTACGAGCAGTACTTC
.	TRBV19	once	TRBJ1-1	14	CASSTEERNTEAFF	TGTGCCAGTAGTACCGAAGAGAGGAACACTGAAGCTTTCTTT
.	TRBV6-4	.	TRBJ2-3	14	CASSDDPSSDTQYF	TGTGCCAGCAGTGACGATCCTAGTTCAGATACGCAGTATTTT
TRBD2	TRBV6-5	.	TRBJ2-3	15	CASSYGLAHTDTQYF	TGTGCCAGCAGTTACGGACTAGCTCACACAGATACGCAGTATTTT
TRBD1	TRBV9	.	TRBJ2-3	16	CASSVETGEAADTQYF	TGTGCCAGCAGCGTCGAGACAGGGGAGGCAGCAGATACGCAGTATTTT
.	TRBV30	once	TRBJ1-2	13	CAWAVWSDYGYTF	TGTGCCTGGGCGGTATGGTCGGACTATGGCTACACCTTC
TRBD1	TRBV2	.	TRBJ2-5	13	CASSSQGEETQYF	TGTGCCAGCAGTTCACAGGGGGAAGAGACCCAGTACTTC
TRBD2	TRBV6-5	.	TRBJ2-4	14	CASSTWSGENIQYF	TGTGCCAGCAGCACGTGGAGCGGGGAAAACATTCAGTACTTC
.	TRBV11-1	.	TRBJ2-7	16	CASSLNPTESSYEQYF	TGTGCCAGCAGCTTAAACCCGACAGAGAGCTCCTACGAGCAGTACTTC
.	TRBV6-1	once	TRBJ2-7	14	CASSTGWGSYEQYF	TGTGCCAGCAGTACAGGTTGGGGCTCCTACGAGCAGTACTTC
TRBD2	TRBV11-2	.	TRBJ2-7	14	CASSRLAGSYEQYF	TGTGCCAGCAGTCGACTAGCGGGAAGCTACGAGCAGTACTTC
TRBD1	TRBV7-9	once	TRBJ2-3	16	CADSGVTGGSTDTQYF	TGTGCAGACAGTGGCGTGACAGGGGGCTCTACAGATACGCAGTATTTT
TRBD2	TRBV2	.	TRBJ2-1	14	CATPAGGPPGEQFF	TGTGCCACCCCAGCGGGGGGCCCGCCGGGCGAGCAGTTCTTC
.	TRBV19	.	TRBJ2-1	15	CASSKGGGLPNEQFF	TGTGCCAGTAGTAAGGGCGGAGGCCTTCCAAATGAGCAGTTCTTC
.	TRBV2	.	TRBJ1-4	13	CASKTGIGEKLFF	TGTGCCAGCAAAACCGGTATTGGTGAAAAACTGTTTTTT
.	TRBV4-2	.	TRBJ1-2	17	CASSQGRVGAGEGGYTF	TGTGCCAGCAGCCAAGGGAGAGTTGGCGCCGGGGAGGGTGGCTACACCTTC
.	TRBV7-6	.	TRBJ2-5	12	CASSLATGPPYF	TGTGCCAGCAGCTTAGCTACAGGGCCTCCGTACTTC
TRBD2	TRBV9	.	TRBJ2-3	16	CASSVGLAISTDTQYF	TGTGCCAGCAGCGTAGGACTAGCGATAAGCACAGATACGCAGTATTTT
.	TRBV28	.	TRBJ1-5	13	CASREGGRQPQHF	TGTGCCAGCAGAGAAGGAGGGCGTCAGCCCCAGCATTTT
TRBD1	TRBV18	once	TRBJ1-4	15	CASSPGQGGGEKLFF	TGTGCCAGCTCACCCGGACAGGGTGGAGGGGAAAAACTGTTTTTT
.	TRBV10-3	once	TRBJ2-5	10	CAIRGETQYF	TGTGCCATTCGGGGGGAGACCCAGTACTTC
.	TRBV7-9	.	TRBJ1-1	16	CASSPFSGQGRTEAFF	TGTGCCAGCAGCCCATTCAGCGGGCAGGGACGAACTGAAGCTTTCTTT
.	TRBV6-4	.	TRBJ2-1	13	CASSDRDNNEQFF	TGTGCCAGCAGTGACCGGGACAACAATGAGCAGTTCTTC
TRBD1	TRBV23-1	.	TRBJ1-5	18	CASSLATPEQGADQPQHF	TGCGCCAGCAGTCTCGCAACCCCCGAGCAGGGGGCAGATCAGCCCCAGCATTTT
.	TRBV28	.	TRBJ1-2	12	CASSSTGPGYTF	TGTGCCAGCAGTTCCACAGGGCCCGGCTACACCTTC
.	TRBV4-3	.	TRBJ2-7	14	CASSQGGSSYEQYF	TGCGCCAGCAGCCAAGGTGGCAGCTCCTACGAGCAGTACTTC
.	TRBV4-2	.	TRBJ1-4	12	CASSQSREKLFF	TGTGCCAGCAGCCAAAGCCGTGAAAAACTGTTTTTT
.	TRBV4-1	.	TRBJ1-1	13	CASSQEWATEAFF	TGCGCCAGCAGCCAAGAGTGGGCCACTGAAGCTTTCTTT
TRBD1	TRBV28	once	TRBJ1-2	12	CASRQGARGYTF	TGTGCCAGCAGACAGGGGGCACGGGGCTACACCTTC
.	TRBV30	.	TRBJ2-3	14	CAWSVTSFTDTQYF	TGTGCCTGGAGTGTAACTAGTTTCACAGATACGCAGTATTTT
.	TRBV10-1	.	TRBJ2-5	14	CASSEARTQETQYF	TGCGCCAGCAGTGAGGCTAGAACACAAGAGACCCAGTACTTC
TRBD1	TRBV28	.	TRBJ1-3	14	CASSLPQGVDTIYF	TGTGCCAGCAGTTTACCGCAGGGGGTAGACACCATATATTTT
.	TRBV5-5	.	TRBJ1-5	15	CASSFGRGANQPQHF	TGTGCCAGCAGCTTTGGCAGGGGAGCGAATCAGCCCCAGCATTTT
TRBD2	TRBV12-5	.	TRBJ2-5	18	CASGLAPGSGGLGETQYF	TGTGCTAGTGGTTTGGCCCCCGGGAGCGGGGGGTTGGGAGAGACCCAGTACTTC
.	TRBV6-1	.	TRBJ1-5	14	CASSEFAGSQPQHF	TGTGCCAGCAGTGAATTCGCAGGGTCGCAGCCCCAGCATTTT
.	TRBV2	once	TRBJ2-2	13	CASRPASTGELFF	TGTGCCAGCAGACCAGCGTCCACCGGGGAGCTGTTTTTT
.	TRBV27	.	TRBJ2-1	17	CASSLGTVLSSYNEQFF	TGTGCCAGCAGTTTAGGGACTGTCTTAAGCTCCTACAATGAGCAGTTCTTC
TRBD2	TRBV27	.	TRBJ2-3	17	CASHLAGAPQSTDTQYF	TGTGCCAGCCACCTAGCGGGGGCCCCCCAGAGCACAGATACGCAGTATTTT